A single T cell receptor (beta chain) is shown here with its context. These data belong to a study of technical replicates of blood from several donors. The CDR3 has 10 residues. V lost 4 bases to trimming and J lost 7 bases, with 7 bases between them. CDR1 is DFQATT, CDR2 SNEGSKA, per germline (reference sequence). Here immunoSEQ multiplex PCR was the method, and the copy in TCRdb shows in-frame clones only, minus some. The top ten hold about 0.38% of the sample, which has approximately 45,000 clones, around 96% seen once. The genes are TRBV20-1 and TRBJ1-1, with D hard to call. Sequenced: T cells isolated from PBMCs. The source is a human donor in good health. The CDR3 spells CSATRFEAFF. CDR3 DNA: TGCAGTGCTACCCGTTTTGAAGCTTTCTTT.